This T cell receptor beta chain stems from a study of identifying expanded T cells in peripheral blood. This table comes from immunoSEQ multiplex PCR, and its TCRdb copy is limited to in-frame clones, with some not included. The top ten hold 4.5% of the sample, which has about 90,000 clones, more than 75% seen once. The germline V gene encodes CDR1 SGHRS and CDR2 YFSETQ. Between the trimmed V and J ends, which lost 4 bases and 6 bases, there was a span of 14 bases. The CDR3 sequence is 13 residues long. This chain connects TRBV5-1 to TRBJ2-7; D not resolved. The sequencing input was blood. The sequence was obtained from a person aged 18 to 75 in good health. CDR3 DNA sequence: TGCGCCAGCAGCCTAGGGCAGCGCGCCGAGCAGTACTTC. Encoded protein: CASSLGQRAEQYF.